Below are 29 T cell receptor beta chains sequenced from a single sample in a study of blood T cell repertoires in COVID-19. Using immunoSEQ multiplex PCR, the repertoire was profiled, and TCRdb retains in-frame clones only, with some absent. The table shows 150,000 to 200,000 clones, with roughly nine tenths occurring only once. Sequenced material: peripheral blood. The receptors here all came from a woman aged 55-75 years with COVID-19, enrolled during active disease.

This chain uses TRBV3-1 (or the pseudogene TRBV3-2) with TRBJ2-3; D is perhaps TRBD2 (6 bases). Trimming took 1 base from V and 2 from J, leaving 13 bases between them. This CDR3 is built from 16 residues. Looked up from germline, CDR1 is LGHDT and CDR2 is YNNKEL (reference sequence). The CDR3: CASSQVRGRPTDTQYF. DNA for the CDR3: TGTGCCAGCAGCCAAGTTCGAGGGAGGCCCACAGATACGCAGTATTTT.

The chain combines TRBV7-8 with TRBJ2-5; 13 bases fit TRBD2. Trimming took 5 bases from V and 6 from J; bases not matched to a gene: 9. The CDR3 contains 16 residues. Germline CDR1 SGHVS, CDR2 FQNEAQ. The CDR3 nucleotides are TGTGCCAGCAGCCCCACTGGACTAGCGGGAGCACAGACCCAGTACTTC. Its protein is CASSPTGLAGAQTQYF.

The V call is TRBV7-3, the J call TRBJ1-6; maybe TRBD1 (5 bases). CDR1 is SGHTA and CDR2 is FQGTGA in the germline V gene. CDR3 size: 16 residues. With 0 bases removed from V and 5 bases from J, the gap between germline ends came to 11 bases. The CDR3 nucleotides are TGTGCCAGCAGCTTAACAGGGGTTACGGATAATTCACCCCTCCACTTT. This sequence encodes CASSLTGVTDNSPLHF.

The chain is built from TRBV4-3 and TRBJ2-6; D is ambiguous. The CDR3 is 16 residues long. CDR1 LGHNA and CDR2 YSLEER come from the germline V gene. V was cut by 3 bases and J by 4 bases, with 13 bases left in between. The DNA of the CDR3 is TGCGCCAGCAGCCAGAGTCCAGGCTCCGGGGCCAACGTCCTGACTTTC. The encoded protein is CASSQSPGSGANVLTF.

This sequence joins TRBV15 and TRBJ2-1, with D perhaps matching TRBD2 (5 bases). Germline CDR1 reads LNHNV; CDR2 reads YYDKDF (reference sequence). The ends were cut back, 8 bases at V and 5 bases at J, with 13 bases in the middle. This CDR3 is 13 amino acids long. The CDR3 region has the DNA TGTGCCACCCGCTTGGACTCACACAATGAGCAGTTCTTC. Its translation: CATRLDSHNEQFF.

The chain carries TRBV9 and TRBJ1-1, with a tentative D call TRBD1 (6 bases). The CDR3 is 13 residues long. The V gene's germline CDR1 is SGDLS and CDR2 YYNGEE. Trimming shortened V by 1 base and J by 4 bases, and 8 bases separated the two germline ends. CDR3 in amino acids: CASSVQGITEAFF. CDR3 coding DNA: TGTGCCAGCAGCGTACAGGGGATCACTGAAGCTTTCTTT.

The rearrangement uses TRBV25-1 and TRBJ2-7; 9 bases match TRBD1. Germline CDR1 is MGHDK and CDR2 is SYGVNS. The CDR3 spans 14 residues. Trimming took 6 bases from V and 3 from J; bases not matched to a gene: 6. CDR3 residues: CASRTGGTFYEQYF. The CDR3 nucleotides read TGTGCCAGCAGGACAGGGGGGACATTCTACGAGCAGTACTTC.

This rearrangement joins TRBV20-1 to TRBJ2-5, with D perhaps TRBD1 (5 bases). The V end was cut by 4 bases, the J end by 5 bases, with 8 bases between. This CDR3 comprises 11 residues. The germline gives CDR1 DFQATT, CDR2 SNEGSKA (reference sequence). The DNA for the CDR3 is TGCAGTGCTACTAAGGGGGAGACCCAGTACTTC. Residues: CSATKGETQYF.

The chain employs TRBV3-1 (or the pseudogene TRBV3-2) and TRBJ1-6, with D uncertain. Trimming took off 1 base at V and 1 base at J, with 17 bases between the two ends. Germline loops: CDR1 LGHDT, CDR2 YNNKEL (reference sequence). The length of the CDR3 is 19 residues. CDR3: CASSQVYRSGRSYNSPLHF. CDR3 sequence (DNA): TGTGCCAGCAGCCAAGTCTACCGGTCGGGGAGATCCTATAATTCACCCCTCCACTTT.

The chain couples TRBV7-2 to TRBJ2-3; 9 nucleotides align to TRBD2. The CDR3 contains 14 residues. The germline gives CDR1 SGHTA, CDR2 FQGNSA. V lost 2 bases to trimming and J lost 7 bases; unmatched junction nucleotides: 4. This CDR3 reads CASSLPSGINTQYF. The CDR3 DNA follows: TGTGCCAGCAGCTTACCTAGCGGGATCAATACGCAGTATTTT.

In its sample, this clone was seen a few times. The J gene is TRBJ1-5, the V gene TRBV19; 8 bases align to TRBD1. Looked up from germline, CDR1 is LNHDA and CDR2 is SQIVND (reference sequence). The V segment lost 3 bases and the J segment 7 bases; nucleotides outside the gene matches: 11. This CDR3 is built from 16 residues. The chain's CDR3 is CASSMAAGGRGQPQHF. CDR3 bases: TGTGCCAGTAGTATGGCCGCAGGGGGCAGAGGGCAGCCCCAGCATTTT.

This clone occurred once. J is TRBJ2-5 and V is TRBV15; D call uncertain. The length of the CDR3 is 11 residues. Germline CDR1 reads LNHNV; CDR2 reads YYDKDF (reference sequence). Trimming shortened V by 6 bases and J by 4 bases, and 6 bases separated the two germline ends. The CDR3 reads CATSRSETQYF. CDR3 in DNA: TGTGCCACCAGTCGTTCAGAGACCCAGTACTTC.

V and J are TRBV6-2 or TRBV6-3 and TRBJ2-5; 10 bases line up with TRBD2. The germline CDR1 and CDR2 sequences are MNHEY and SVGEGT. The CDR3 sequence is 14 residues long. Germline trimming cut 2 bases from V and 5 bases from J; bases unmatched to any gene: 2. CDR3 region: CASSYRLAGETQYF. DNA of the CDR3: TGTGCCAGCAGTTACCGACTAGCGGGCGAGACCCAGTACTTC.

J is TRBJ2-3 and V is TRBV7-3; TRBD2 agrees at 7 bases. The germline CDR1 and CDR2 sequences are SGHTA and FQGTGA. The CDR3 runs to 14 residues. With 3 bases clipped from V and 5 bases from J, the junction kept 5 bases outside the gene matches. As DNA, the CDR3 is TGTGCCAGCAGCTTCGGGGGAGGGAAAGATACGCAGTATTTT. Amino acids: CASSFGGGKDTQYF.

V usage is TRBV27 and J usage is TRBJ2-1, with D uncertain. Germline lookup yields CDR1 MNHEY and CDR2 SMNVEV (reference sequence). There are 13 residues in the CDR3. V lost 5 bases and J lost 8, with 13 bases in between. For the CDR3, the DNA is TGTGCCAGCAGTCCTGCGGTGAGGCATGAGCAGTTCTTC. The encoded protein is CASSPAVRHEQFF.

The CDR3 DNA is TGTGCCAGCAGAAAATCAGGGGGCAAGGAAGCTTTCTTT. Protein product: CASRKSGGKEAFF. V usage is TRBV6-5 and J usage is TRBJ1-1; TRBD1 aligns across 8 bases. Germline-derived CDR1 and CDR2 are MNHEY and SVGAGI. The junction had 8 bases not matched to a gene; V was cut back by 6 bases and J by 8 bases. The CDR3 spans 13 residues.

This sequence joins TRBV19 and TRBJ1-5, with D possibly TRBD1 on 5 matching bases. The CDR3 covers 14 residues. Germline V lookup: CDR1 LNHDA, CDR2 SQIVND (reference sequence). V shed 11 bases and J shed 7 bases, with 21 bases lying between them. The DNA of the CDR3 is TGTGCCGTCCGTGGAGGAGGGGCTAACCAGCCCCAGCATTTT. It is translated as CAVRGGGANQPQHF.

This clone has just a few counts. The CDR3 nucleotides are TGTGCCAGCAGCCGGAACAGGGGGCTGTACGAGCAGTACTTC. Its translation: CASSRNRGLYEQYF. The chain employs TRBV11-2 and TRBJ2-7; 9 bases match TRBD1. The length of the CDR3 is 14 residues. Germline V gene lookup returns CDR1 SGHAT and CDR2 FQNNGV. J gave up 4 bases and V 5 bases, and 6 bases lay outside the gene matches.

V and J are TRBV3-1 (or the pseudogene TRBV3-2) and TRBJ2-3; 9 bases fit TRBD2. The CDR3 is 15 residues long. Germline loops: CDR1 LGHDT, CDR2 YNNKEL (reference sequence). J lost 4 bases, V lost 5 bases, and 7 bases had no gene match. CDR3 sequence reads: CASSYRGRAADTQYF. In DNA, the CDR3 is TGTGCCAGCAGCTATCGCGGGAGGGCCGCAGATACGCAGTATTTT.

V is TRBV5-1 and J is TRBJ2-5, with D possibly TRBD2 on 6 matching bases. Germline V gene data show CDR1 as SGHRS and CDR2 as YFSETQ. CDR3 size: 13 residues. With 2 bases removed from V and 4 bases from J, the gap between germline ends came to 9 bases. CDR3 bases: TGCGCCAGCAGCTTTGGGGGGTCAGAGACCCAGTACTTC. This gives the protein CASSFGGSETQYF. The whole variable domain, remainder taken from reference TRBV5-1 and TRBJ2-5, is KAGVTQTPRYLIKTRGQQVTLSCSPISGHRSVSWYQQTPGQGLQFLFEYFSETQRNKGNFPGRFSGRQFSNSRSEMNVSTLELGDSALYLCASSFGGSETQYFGPGTRLLVL.

The chain combines TRBV9 with TRBJ1-5, with D perhaps matching TRBD1 (6 bases). Trimming took off 2 bases at V and 6 bases at J, with 12 bases between the two ends. The CDR3 runs 14 residues. Germline V CDR1 and CDR2: SGDLS, YYNGEE. CDR3 loop: CASSVTGLGQPQHF. DNA for the CDR3: TGTGCCAGCAGCGTCACAGGGTTGGGTCAGCCCCAGCATTTT.

This rearrangement joins TRBV4-1 to TRBJ2-3; a weak D match, TRBD2 (5 bases). Trimming took off 0 bases at V and 5 bases at J, with 18 bases between the two ends. The CDR3 runs to 17 residues. CDR1 is MGHRA, CDR2 YSYEKL, per germline. CDR3 nucleotides: TGCGCCAGCAGCCAAGATGAGGGCCCGGGGTCGGAAGATACGCAGTATTTT. It specifies CASSQDEGPGSEDTQYF.

This chain connects TRBV3-1 (or the pseudogene TRBV3-2) to TRBJ2-1; unclear D gene. CDR1 and CDR2 from the germline V gene are LGHDT and YNNKEL (reference sequence). The CDR3 totals 19 residues. V lost 0 bases and J 2 bases, leaving 20 bases between the germline ends. The CDR3 DNA reads TGTGCCAGCAGCCAAGATTCCCGGAAAACATTCACAGCCTACAATGAGCAGTTCTTC. It translates to CASSQDSRKTFTAYNEQFF.

As to this clone: The junction differs from germline at one of its ends, possibly a read error. The rearrangement joins TRBV7-7 to TRBJ2-3, with 8 bases that match TRBD2. The CDR3 runs 15 residues. Germline V gene lookup returns CDR1 SSHAT and CDR2 FNYEAQ (reference sequence). The CDR3 DNA follows: TGTGCTAGCAGCCAGGGACTAGAAGGGAGAGATACGCAGTATTTT. Its translation is CASSQGLEGRDTQYF.

The chain uses TRBV5-4 and TRBJ2-3; the D gene is possibly TRBD2 (6 bases). Trimming removed 5 bases at V and 0 bases at J, with 13 bases between. The CDR3 runs to 15 residues. The germline V gene encodes CDR1 SGHNT and CDR2 YYREEE (reference sequence). CDR3 in DNA: TGTGCCAGCAGTAACGGCGGGGCCAGCACAGATACGCAGTATTTT. Protein product: CASSNGGASTDTQYF.

The chain employs TRBV5-6 and TRBJ1-2, with 7 bases fitting TRBD1. V lost 4 bases and J lost 6; bases outside the gene matches: 9. Germline V CDR1 and CDR2: SGHDT, YYEEEE. The CDR3 length is 14 residues. In DNA form, the CDR3 reads TGTGCCAGCAGCCCTACAGGGGTCGCCAATGGCTACACCTTC. It encodes CASSPTGVANGYTF.

J is TRBJ2-3 and V is TRBV19; D is perhaps TRBD2 (6 bases). CDR1 and CDR2 (germline): LNHDA, SQIVND (reference sequence). CDR3 length equals 15 residues. Trimming left V 6 bases short and J 2 bases short, with 15 bases between. CDR3 nucleotide sequence: TGTGCCAGTAGCCGCGGGACCTCTTACACAGATACGCAGTATTTT. This encodes CASSRGTSYTDTQYF.

In this sample, this clone turned up once. The rearrangement links TRBV7-2 to TRBJ2-5; 9 nucleotides match TRBD2. This CDR3 is 16 amino acids long. Germline CDR1 and CDR2: SGHTA and FQGNSA. The V segment lost 1 base and the J segment 1 base; nucleotides outside the gene matches: 4. CDR3 sequence reads: CASSLVGLATQETQYF. The CDR3, as DNA: TGTGCCAGCAGCTTAGTGGGACTAGCAACCCAAGAGACCCAGTACTTC.

The CDR3 loop is CASSISGLAGGWHTGELFF. The CDR3 bases are TGTGCCAGTAGTATATCGGGACTAGCGGGAGGGTGGCACACCGGGGAGCTGTTTTTT. The rearrangement joins TRBV19 to TRBJ2-2, with 16 bases that match TRBD2. There are 19 residues in the CDR3. The germline V gene has CDR1 LNHDA and CDR2 SQIVND (reference sequence). The junction had 6 bases not matched to a gene; V was cut back by 2 bases and J by 3 bases.